Below, 21 T cell receptor beta chains from the same sample are listed, as sequenced in a study of blood T cell repertoires in COVID-19. Clones were read by immunoSEQ multiplex PCR, and TCRdb kept only the in-frame ones, dropping some. Among 65,000 to 85,000 clones, roughly 87% were seen once, and the ten largest hold approximately 10%. Sequenced: peripheral blood. The receptors stem from a woman under 30 with acute or convalescent COVID-19.

In this sample, this clone turned up once. This chain uses TRBV2 with TRBJ1-1; possible D gene TRBD1, 5 bases. The CDR3 contains 12 residues. Germline V CDR1 and CDR2: SNHLY, FYNNEI. With 6 bases removed from V and 4 bases from J, the gap between germline ends came to 9 bases. Here the CDR3 DNA reads TGTGCCAGCAGAGTTGGGGCCACTGAAGCTTTCTTT. It is translated as CASRVGATEAFF.

The chain uses TRBV7-2 and TRBJ2-3, with TRBD2 matching 10 bases. Trimming removed 8 bases from V and 8 bases from J; junction bases left unmatched: 19. The CDR3 is 17 residues long. Looked up from germline, CDR1 is SGHTA and CDR2 is FQGNSA. The CDR3 DNA reads as TGTGCCAGCGGAGGGCAGCGGGGGGGCTTAAAAAAAAGTACGCAGTATTTT. Translation: CASGGQRGGLKKSTQYF.

The chain couples TRBV6-5 to TRBJ1-6, with TRBD1 as a possible D gene (6 bases). CDR1 and CDR2 (germline): MNHEY, SVGAGI. Deletions cut 5 bases from V and 10 bases from J, with 18 bases between. The CDR3 has 15 amino acids. The CDR3 DNA follows: TGTGCCAGCAGTCCCCAACTGCAGGGGAACTCACCCCTCCACTTT. It yields the protein CASSPQLQGNSPLHF.

The chain has TRBV5-1 and TRBJ2-7; no firm D call. Germline V gene data show CDR1 as SGHRS and CDR2 as YFSETQ. The germline V and J ends were trimmed by 0 bases and 3 bases, with 7 bases remaining between them. This CDR3 region has 13 residues. The DNA for the CDR3 is TGCGCCAGCAGCTTGGCAACAAGCTACGAGCAGTACTTC. This codes for CASSLATSYEQYF.

The chain joins TRBV5-5 to TRBJ1-2, with D perhaps matching TRBD1 (5 bases). The V and J ends lost 0 bases and 1 base respectively, with 10 bases between them. CDR1 is SGHKS and CDR2 is YYEKEE in the germline V gene (reference sequence). The CDR3 contains 15 residues. CDR3 region: CASSLVPGINYGYTF. CDR3 nucleotides: TGTGCCAGCAGCTTGGTACCAGGGATTAACTATGGCTACACCTTC.

The chain joins TRBV19 to TRBJ2-2; 12 bases are a match to TRBD1. After removal of 6 bases from V and 7 bases from J, the junction contained 9 bases not matched to a gene. This CDR3 is built from 16 residues. Germline V gene sequence: CDR1 LNHDA, CDR2 SQIVND (reference sequence). The CDR3 protein is CASSQGTGGQVGELFF. The DNA of the CDR3 is TGTGCCAGTAGCCAAGGGACAGGGGGCCAGGTCGGGGAGCTGTTTTTT. Variable domain in full (rest from reference TRBV19 and TRBJ2-2): DGGITQSPKYLFRKEGQNVTLSCEQNLNHDAMYWYRQDPGQGLRLIYYSQIVNDFQKGDIAEGYSVSREKKESFPLTVTSAQKNPTAFYLCASSQGTGGQVGELFFGEGSRLTVL.

The chain couples TRBV27 to TRBJ1-6, with TRBD1 as a possible D gene (5 bases). V was cut by 3 bases and J by 7 bases, with 10 bases left in between. This CDR3 contains 14 residues. The germline V gene encodes CDR1 MNHEY and CDR2 SMNVEV (reference sequence). The CDR3 DNA follows: TGTGCCAGCAGTTTCCCAGGGCGCAATTCACCCCTCCACTTT. As protein: CASSFPGRNSPLHF.

This chain links TRBV4-1 with TRBJ1-4; D is uncertain. V gave up 1 base and J gave up 7 bases, with 16 bases separating them. The germline V gene has CDR1 MGHRA and CDR2 YSYEKL. The length of the CDR3 is 16 residues. For the CDR3, the DNA is TGCGCCAGCAGCCAAGGTGGAGGGAGGAAGGGTGAAAAACTGTTTTTT. The encoded protein is CASSQGGGRKGEKLFF.

The genes are TRBV4-3 and TRBJ1-1, with 8 positions matching TRBD1. Germline V gives CDR1 LGHNA, CDR2 YSLEER. The V segment lost 4 bases and the J segment 0 bases; nucleotides outside the gene matches: 7. The CDR3 has 16 amino acids. DNA for the CDR3: TGCGCCAGCAGCCGTATCCCAGGGGGCCTGAACACTGAAGCTTTCTTT. This codes for CASSRIPGGLNTEAFF.

The chain has TRBV29-1 and TRBJ1-1; the D is unclear. V lost 4 bases to trimming and J lost 1 base, with 7 bases between them. Looked up from germline, CDR1 is SQVTM and CDR2 is ANQGSEA. The CDR3 sequence is 12 residues long. CDR3 sequence reads: CSVVIWNTEAFF. The CDR3 DNA is TGCAGCGTTGTTATTTGGAACACTGAAGCTTTCTTT.

The gene calls are TRBV11-2 and TRBJ2-1, with 9 bases fitting TRBD2. This CDR3 is 16 amino acids long. Per the germline V gene, CDR1 is SGHAT and CDR2 is FQNNGV. The J segment lost 6 bases and the V segment lost 6 bases, leaving 12 bases of the junction unmatched. For the CDR3, the DNA is TGTGCCAGCAGACACCTAGCGGGAATCAGGTTCAATGAGCAGTTCTTC. It is translated as CASRHLAGIRFNEQFF.

The gene calls are TRBV4-3 and TRBJ1-6; D may be TRBD1 (6 bases). Germline V gene data show CDR1 as LGHNA and CDR2 as YSLEER. Trimming stripped 0 bases from V and 0 bases from J, with 15 bases between. The CDR3 sequence is 19 residues long. CDR3 loop: CASSQELREGVSYNSPLHF. The DNA of the CDR3 is TGCGCCAGCAGCCAAGAGCTCCGGGAGGGGGTCTCCTATAATTCACCCCTCCACTTT.

V gene TRBV6-1 combines with J gene TRBJ2-3; TRBD1 might be the D (5 bases). The germline gives CDR1 MNHNS, CDR2 SASEGT. The CDR3 is 16 residues long. Trimming stripped 1 base from V and 0 bases from J, with 11 bases between. DNA of the CDR3: TGTGCCAGCAGTGAAGAGGACACCCCTAGCACAGATACGCAGTATTTT. Protein: CASSEEDTPSTDTQYF.

This chain uses TRBV7-9 with TRBJ1-1, with D tentatively TRBD1 (5 bases). The CDR3 has 14 amino acids. Germline assignment: CDR1 SEHNR and CDR2 FQNEAQ (reference sequence). V lost 1 base to trimming and J lost 7 bases, with 13 bases between them. The CDR3 bases are TGTGCCAGCAGCTTAGTTTCAGGGTTCAGTGAAGCTTTCTTT. Translated: CASSLVSGFSEAFF. Supplemented by reference TRBV7-9 and TRBJ1-1, the full variable domain reads DTGVSQNPRHKITKRGQNVTFRCDPISEHNRLYWYRQTLGQGPEFLTYFQNEAQLEKSRLLSDRFSAERPKGSFSTLEIQRTEQGDSAMYLCASSLVSGFSEAFFGQGTRLTVV.

This clone was recorded only once. The J gene is TRBJ2-3, the V gene TRBV5-1; 11 bases are a match to TRBD2. Germline lookup yields CDR1 SGHRS and CDR2 YFSETQ. V was pared by 5 bases and J by 6 bases, with 8 bases of the junction left unmatched. This CDR3 has 15 residues. The DNA for the CDR3 is TGCGCCAGCAGAACTAGCGGGAGTTCATGGGATACGCAGTATTTT. This encodes CASRTSGSSWDTQYF.

The chain joins TRBV27 to TRBJ2-3; D gene unclear. The CDR3 runs 13 residues. Germline V gene sequence: CDR1 MNHEY, CDR2 SMNVEV (reference sequence). The V end lost 5 bases, the J end lost 2 bases, and 8 bases lay between the germline ends. CDR3 region: CASSARPTDTQYF. Here the CDR3 DNA reads TGTGCCAGCAGTGCCAGGCCCACAGATACGCAGTATTTT.

This clone was seen only once. This CDR3 is CASSLDFGGLVNSQFF. The CDR3 DNA sequence: TGTGCCAGCAGCTTAGATTTTGGCGGACTGGTTAATTCCCAGTTCTTC. The chain has TRBV11-2 and TRBJ2-1; possibly TRBD2 for D (5 bases). Trimming left V 0 bases short and J 13 bases short, with 22 bases between. Germline loops: CDR1 SGHAT, CDR2 FQNNGV. The CDR3 length is 16 residues.

The genes are TRBV30 and TRBJ1-3, with D tentatively TRBD1 (6 bases). This CDR3 is built from 16 residues. The germline gives CDR1 GTSNPN, CDR2 SVGIG (reference sequence). V was clipped by 2 bases and J by 0 bases, with 14 bases between them. CDR3 amino acids: CAWSMSGDFSGNTIYF. The CDR3 DNA sequence: TGTGCCTGGAGTATGTCAGGGGATTTCTCTGGAAACACCATATATTTT.

V is TRBV5-1 and J is TRBJ2-1; possibly TRBD1 for D (6 bases). Trimming shortened V by 1 base and J by 3 bases, and 11 bases separated the two germline ends. Germline values: CDR1 SGHRS, CDR2 YFSETQ. CDR3 length equals 15 residues. The CDR3 coding sequence is TGCGCCAGCAGCTTGACACAGGGATACTACAATGAGCAGTTCTTC. Protein: CASSLTQGYYNEQFF.

This clone was observed a single time. This rearrangement joins TRBV6-6 to TRBJ2-7, with D uncertain. The CDR3 runs 14 residues. V was clipped by 0 bases and J by 6 bases, with 12 bases between them. Germline V CDR1 and CDR2: MNHNY, SVGAGI (reference sequence). CDR3 sequence (DNA): TGTGCCAGCAGTTACTCGAGTTTGCTTACCGAGCAGTACTTC. Encoded protein: CASSYSSLLTEQYF.

The V and J genes are TRBV11-2 and TRBJ1-1; D call uncertain. Germline CDR1 and CDR2: SGHAT and FQNNGV. CDR3 size: 15 residues. Trimming shortened V by 2 bases and J by 3 bases, and 13 bases separated the two germline ends. The CDR3 spells CASSLNPGGYTEAFF. The DNA for the CDR3 is TGTGCCAGCAGCTTAAATCCAGGCGGGTACACTGAAGCTTTCTTT.